Listed below are T cell receptor beta chains from one sample, sequenced in a study of OX40 agonist ivuxolimab in advanced cancers. Sequencing used immunoSEQ multiplex PCR; TCRdb keeps in-frame clones, though not all of them. The data show roughly 97,000 clones, about nine tenths seen once. The specimen was CD4+ or CD8+ T cells sorted from blood, collected in a trial of the OX40 agonist ivuxolimab. Every receptor here comes from an adult with an advanced solid tumor such as melanoma, head and neck, liver or kidney cancer. Both conserved end residues are part of each CDR3. A D gene is named only where the DNA matches it firmly. Size tells how often a clone was seen (once, few, many) or the class of an expanded clone, and some rows leave it out.

cdr3_nt	cdr3_aa	clone_size	d_call	v_call	j_call
TGTGCCAGCACCCCGGGGGGTCTGGGGGAGACCCAGTACTTC	CASTPGGLGETQYF	-	TRBD2	TRBV5-6	TRBJ2-5
TGTGCCAGCAGCTTAGGAACTAGCGGGGGGGAGACCCAGTACTTC	CASSLGTSGGETQYF	-	TRBD2	TRBV11-3	TRBJ2-5
TGCAGCACTCGGAGGGGGAACACTGAAGCTTTCTTT	CSTRRGNTEAFF	-	-	TRBV29-1	TRBJ1-1
TGTGCCAGCAGCTTGGAAGTTGTGGGCATCTATGGCTACACCTTC	CASSLEVVGIYGYTF	-	-	TRBV5-5	TRBJ1-2
TGTGCCAGCAGTGAGAGGGCCGGGGAGCTGTTTTTT	CASSERAGELFF	-	-	TRBV2	TRBJ2-2
TGTGCCAGCAGCCGCAACTTCGGGGGGGAGAGCTCCTACGAGCAGTACTTC	CASSRNFGGESSYEQYF	-	TRBD2	TRBV27	TRBJ2-7
TGTGCCAGCTCATTAGACAGTTACGAGCAGTACTTC	CASSLDSYEQYF	-	-	TRBV18	TRBJ2-7
TGTGCCAGCAGCCCCCGACAGGCGAGAGGTACTAACTATGGCTACACCTTC	CASSPRQARGTNYGYTF	-	-	TRBV7-2	TRBJ1-2
TGTGCCAGCAGGGACGTAGCCAAAAACATTCAGTACTTC	CASRDVAKNIQYF	-	-	TRBV6-5	TRBJ2-4
TGCGCCAGCAGCTTCGGGATTTCACGTGGCTACACCTTC	CASSFGISRGYTF	-	-	TRBV5-1	TRBJ1-2
TGTGCCAGCAGTGAATTAGAGCTCGGGCGATATAGCAATCAGCCCCAGCATTTT	CASSELELGRYSNQPQHF	-	-	TRBV6-1	TRBJ1-5
TGTGCCAGCAGTGGTCGGACAGGCACCAATGAAAAACTGTTTTTT	CASSGRTGTNEKLFF	-	TRBD1	TRBV6-1	TRBJ1-4
TGTGCCACCAGCAGAGATAGGGTGGAGGGGAACATTCAGTACTTC	CATSRDRVEGNIQYF	-	-	TRBV15	TRBJ2-4
TGTGCCAGCTCACCGGACTCGGGGCAGAGCACTGAAGCTTTCTTT	CASSPDSGQSTEAFF	-	-	TRBV18	TRBJ1-1
TGTGCCAGCAGTCTAGGGGCCGGTGACGGGGATACGCAGTATTTT	CASSLGAGDGDTQYF	once	-	TRBV7-2	TRBJ2-3
TGTGCCAGCAGCTTTGTTGGGGGCACTGAAGCTTTCTTT	CASSFVGGTEAFF	-	-	TRBV7-2	TRBJ1-1
TGCAGCGTCGACAGGGGGCGAGGTGAAAAACTGTTTTTT	CSVDRGRGEKLFF	-	TRBD1	TRBV29-1	TRBJ1-4
TGTGCCAGCAGACGGACAGGGAACACTGAAGCTTTCTTT	CASRRTGNTEAFF	-	TRBD1	TRBV6-4	TRBJ1-1
TGTGCCAGCAGCGAACGGGGGGCTGGCAATCAGCCCCAGCATTTT	CASSERGAGNQPQHF	-	-	TRBV6-1	TRBJ1-5
TGTGCCAGCAGTTACAGTTGGGGGCGAGATACGCAGTATTTT	CASSYSWGRDTQYF	-	-	TRBV6-5	TRBJ2-3
TGTGCCAGCAGGGCCAACTACGAGCAGTACTTC	CASRANYEQYF	-	-	TRBV6-6	TRBJ2-7
TGCAGCGTTGAAGGGCAGCTCGGGGGCACTGAAGCTTTCTTT	CSVEGQLGGTEAFF	-	-	TRBV29-1	TRBJ1-1
TGTGCCAGCTCACTCGACAGGGGGCGCGTGGAGACCCAGTACTTC	CASSLDRGRVETQYF	-	TRBD1	TRBV18	TRBJ2-5
TGTGCCAGCAGCCCCGGTGACCCCTACAATGAGCAGTTCTTC	CASSPGDPYNEQFF	once	-	TRBV7-3	TRBJ2-1
TGTGCCAGCAGCGGCGGGCTTAATGAAAAACTGTTTTTT	CASSGGLNEKLFF	-	-	TRBV11-2	TRBJ1-4
TGTGCCAGCAGTACTGTGGGGAATGAGCAGTTCTTC	CASSTVGNEQFF	once	-	TRBV9	TRBJ2-1
TGCGCCAGCAGCTTGGATTACGAGCAGTACTTC	CASSLDYEQYF	-	-	TRBV5-1	TRBJ2-7
TGTGCCAGCAGCCGGGGGAGTAACACCGGGGAGCTGTTTTTT	CASSRGSNTGELFF	-	-	TRBV7-9	TRBJ2-2
TGTGCCAGCTCCCCGGCAATCAATCAGCCCCAGCATTTT	CASSPAINQPQHF	-	-	TRBV18	TRBJ1-5
TGTGCCAGCAGCTTACCCCTAGTCGCAGATACGCAGTATTTT	CASSLPLVADTQYF	-	-	TRBV7-9	TRBJ2-3
TGTGCCAGTAGTATCCCCGGACAGCTCTACGAGCAGTACTTC	CASSIPGQLYEQYF	few	-	TRBV19	TRBJ2-7
TGTGCCAGCTCACTGGCAGAGTTCACAGATACGCAGTATTTT	CASSLAEFTDTQYF	-	-	TRBV18	TRBJ2-3
TGTGCCATCAGTTCGACAGGCCGCAATCAGCCCCAGCATTTT	CAISSTGRNQPQHF	-	-	TRBV10-3	TRBJ1-5
TGCGCCAGCAGTCAACAGGGGGAGACCCAGTACTTC	CASSQQGETQYF	-	TRBD1	TRBV5-1	TRBJ2-5
TGTGCCAGCAGTTACCATGACTCTGGAAACACCATATATTTT	CASSYHDSGNTIYF	-	-	TRBV6-5	TRBJ1-3
TGTGCCAGCGGAACGGGCCGGACCTACGAGCAGTACTTC	CASGTGRTYEQYF	-	-	TRBV27	TRBJ2-7
TGTGCCTGGAGCAGACCACAGGGGGTGAACACTGAAGCTTTCTTT	CAWSRPQGVNTEAFF	-	TRBD1	TRBV30	TRBJ1-1